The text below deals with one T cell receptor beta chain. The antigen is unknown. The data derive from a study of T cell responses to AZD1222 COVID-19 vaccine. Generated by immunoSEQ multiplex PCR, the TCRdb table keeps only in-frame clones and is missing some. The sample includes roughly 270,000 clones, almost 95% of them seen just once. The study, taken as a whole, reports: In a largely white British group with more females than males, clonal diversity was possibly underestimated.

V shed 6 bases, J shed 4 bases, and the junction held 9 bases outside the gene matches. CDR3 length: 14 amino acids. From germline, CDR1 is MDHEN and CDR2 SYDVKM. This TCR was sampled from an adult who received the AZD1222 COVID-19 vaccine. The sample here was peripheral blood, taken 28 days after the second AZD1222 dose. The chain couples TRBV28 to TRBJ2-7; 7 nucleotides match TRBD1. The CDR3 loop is CASSTGQALYEQYF. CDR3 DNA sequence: TGTGCCAGCAGCACCGGACAGGCTCTATACGAGCAGTACTTC.